Reported below is one T cell receptor beta chain. What it binds is not known. The data were produced by immunoSEQ multiplex PCR, yet TCRdb's version contains in-frame clones alone and is incomplete. This table has about 1.1 million clones, around 77% appearing once. Donors were healthy HIV-negative adults without recent acute infections or vaccinations. This sample stems from a study of shared clonotypes between healthy human individuals. Broader study findings: Generation of non-shared clonotypes was less probable than generation of clonotypes shared by all four donors.

This CDR3 is 16 amino acids long. Germline V gene lookup returns CDR1 LGHNA and CDR2 YSLEER. V gave up 1 base and J gave up 2 bases; unmatched junction bases: 5. The TCR comes from a man aged 18 to 30 in good health. Some clones in this sample may be carry-over from other donors' samples. The genes are TRBV4-3 and TRBJ2-1; 7 nucleotides align to TRBD2. Sequencing was carried out using memory CD4+ T cells from PBMCs. The subset: CD45RA-negative fraction. The CDR3 region has the DNA TGCGCCAGCAGCCAAGGGGGCAGCGGGACCTACAATGAGCAGTTCTTC. It specifies CASSQGGSGTYNEQFF.